This T cell receptor (beta chain) was profiled in a study of beta chain features in type 1 diabetes. Study as a whole: Over all samples combined, some 110 million sorted cells were examined.

The investigators reverse transcribed all of the isolated RNA, so they sequenced expressed TCRB transcripts. TCRdb keeps only in-frame clones here, not all; method: immunoSEQ multiplex PCR. The sample holds some 900,000 clones, about a sixth seen once. Study findings and constraints: HLA influence on TCRB rearrangement stayed unresolved here.

Comments on this clone: No antigen is known for it.

Germline V gene sequence: CDR1 SGDLS, CDR2 YYNGEE. The CDR3 covers 14 residues. Trimming shortened V by 4 bases and J by 3 bases, and 14 bases separated the two germline ends. Sequencing used naive CD4+ T cells from blood. The chain joins TRBV9 to TRBJ2-7, with D unresolved. The TCR sequence derives from a woman under 30 in good health. CDR3 in amino acids: CASSPGGYHYEQYF. CDR3 in DNA: TGTGCCAGCAGCCCCGGCGGATACCACTACGAGCAGTACTTC.